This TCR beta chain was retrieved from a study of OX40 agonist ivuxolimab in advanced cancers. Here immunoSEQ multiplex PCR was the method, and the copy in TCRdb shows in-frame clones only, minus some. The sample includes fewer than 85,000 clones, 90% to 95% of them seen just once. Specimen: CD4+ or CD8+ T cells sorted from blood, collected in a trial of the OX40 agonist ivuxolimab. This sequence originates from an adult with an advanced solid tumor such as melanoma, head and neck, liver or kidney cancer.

This CDR3 reads CAWRGASSGANVLTF. The CDR3 DNA is TGTGCCTGGAGAGGGGCGAGCTCTGGGGCCAACGTCCTGACTTTC. This chain connects TRBV30 to TRBJ2-6; D perhaps matches TRBD1 (5 bases). Trimming removed 3 bases from V and 0 bases from J, with 9 bases in between. This CDR3 is built from 15 residues. The V gene's germline CDR1 is GTSNPN and CDR2 SVGIG (reference sequence).